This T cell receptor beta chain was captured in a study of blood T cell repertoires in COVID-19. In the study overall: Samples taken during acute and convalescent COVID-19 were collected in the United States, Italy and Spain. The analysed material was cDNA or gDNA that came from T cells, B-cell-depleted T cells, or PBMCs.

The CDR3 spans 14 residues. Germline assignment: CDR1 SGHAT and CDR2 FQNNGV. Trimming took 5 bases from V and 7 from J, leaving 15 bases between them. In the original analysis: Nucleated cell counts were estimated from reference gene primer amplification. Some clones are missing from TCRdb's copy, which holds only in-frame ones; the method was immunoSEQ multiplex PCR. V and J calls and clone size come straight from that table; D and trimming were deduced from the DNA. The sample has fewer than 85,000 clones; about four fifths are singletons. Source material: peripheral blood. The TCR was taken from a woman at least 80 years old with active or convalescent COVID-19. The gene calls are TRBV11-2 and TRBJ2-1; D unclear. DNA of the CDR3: TGTGCCAGCAGCACCCGATCCCACAGTAATGAGCAGTTCTTC. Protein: CASSTRSHSNEQFF.